The rows below give T cell receptor beta chains drawn from one sample of a study of blood T cell repertoires in COVID-19. The data were produced by immunoSEQ multiplex PCR, yet TCRdb's version contains in-frame clones alone and is incomplete. The sample yields fewer than 350,000 clones, 88% seen once. Sequenced material: PBMCs or T cells enriched from blood (not recorded which). The receptors here all came from a woman aged 60-70 years in a cohort exposed to, infected with or recovered from COVID-19 (not recorded which). Each CDR3 is given with its conserved first and last residue. The D gene is left open where the match is weak. Expanded clones get a size class; other rows say once, few or many, or leave the size out.

clone size: -
V gene: TRBV19
J gene: TRBJ1-6
D gene: -
CDR3 DNA: TGTGCCAGTAGGTTCGACTACAGGGTCGTTTCACCCCTCCACTTT
CDR3 protein: CASRFDYRVVSPLHF

clone size: -
V gene: TRBV28
J gene: TRBJ2-7
D gene: -
CDR3 DNA: TGTGCCAGCAGCTCCATGGGCAGCAACCCACTCTACGAGCAGTACTTC
CDR3 protein: CASSSMGSNPLYEQYF

clone size: -
V gene: TRBV27
J gene: TRBJ2-5
D gene: -
CDR3 DNA: TGTGCCAGCAGTTTAATCAGCCAAGAGACCCAGTACTTC
CDR3 protein: CASSLISQETQYF

clone size: -
V gene: TRBV7-8
J gene: TRBJ1-3
D gene: -
CDR3 DNA: TGTGCCAGCAGCCAAACATGGGCCCGGCAGAGCTCTGGAAACACCATATATTTT
CDR3 protein: CASSQTWARQSSGNTIYF

clone size: -
V gene: TRBV5-1
J gene: TRBJ2-7
D gene: -
CDR3 DNA: TGCGCCAGCAGCTTGGATCAGGGTCGCTACGAGCAGTACTTC
CDR3 protein: CASSLDQGRYEQYF

clone size: -
V gene: TRBV4-2
J gene: TRBJ2-6
D gene: -
CDR3 DNA: TGTGCCAGCAGCCAAGATTGGCTTGTTTCTGGGGCCAACGTCCTGACTTTC
CDR3 protein: CASSQDWLVSGANVLTF

clone size: -
V gene: TRBV10-3
J gene: TRBJ1-2
D gene: TRBD1
CDR3 DNA: TGTGCCATCAGTGAGCCTCCGACAGGGGGCGACTATGGCTACACCTTC
CDR3 protein: CAISEPPTGGDYGYTF

clone size: -
V gene: TRBV28
J gene: TRBJ1-1
D gene: -
CDR3 DNA: TGTGCCAGCAGACCGGACATGTATGAAGCTTTCTTT
CDR3 protein: CASRPDMYEAFF

clone size: -
V gene: TRBV27
J gene: TRBJ2-2
D gene: -
CDR3 DNA: TGTGCCAGCAGCCACTCAGGGGCCGGGGAGCTGTTTTTT
CDR3 protein: CASSHSGAGELFF

clone size: -
V gene: TRBV7-2
J gene: TRBJ2-5
D gene: -
CDR3 DNA: TGTGCCAGCAGCCCGACCCCTAGAGAGACCCAGTACTTC
CDR3 protein: CASSPTPRETQYF

clone size: few
V gene: TRBV11-2
J gene: TRBJ2-2
D gene: -
CDR3 DNA: TGTGCCAGCAGCTTAACAAACACCGGGGAGCTGTTTTTT
CDR3 protein: CASSLTNTGELFF

clone size: once
V gene: TRBV30
J gene: TRBJ2-7
D gene: TRBD2
CDR3 DNA: TGTGCCTGGAGTGTAGGGCTAGCGGGAGGGGACGAGCAGTACTTC
CDR3 protein: CAWSVGLAGGDEQYF

clone size: -
V gene: TRBV5-4
J gene: TRBJ1-4
D gene: TRBD1
CDR3 DNA: TGTGCCAGCAGCTTGGTGCCAGGGGGCGGTGAAAAACTGTTTTTT
CDR3 protein: CASSLVPGGGEKLFF

clone size: few
V gene: TRBV28
J gene: TRBJ2-2
D gene: -
CDR3 DNA: TGTGCCAGCAGTTTGGGACATCGGATGGAGCTGTTTTTT
CDR3 protein: CASSLGHRMELFF

clone size: -
V gene: TRBV19
J gene: TRBJ1-2
D gene: -
CDR3 DNA: TGTGCCAGTAGTTCGACACCTAACTATGGCTACACCTTC
CDR3 protein: CASSSTPNYGYTF

clone size: -
V gene: TRBV19
J gene: TRBJ1-1
D gene: TRBD1
CDR3 DNA: TGTGCCAGTAGTGCCCAGACAGGGGGGCACACTGAAGCTTTCTTT
CDR3 protein: CASSAQTGGHTEAFF

clone size: -
V gene: TRBV3-1/TRBV3-2
J gene: TRBJ2-7
D gene: TRBD1
CDR3 DNA: TGTGCCAGCAGCCAAGGGGGACAGGGTCGTACCCACGAGCAGTACTTC
CDR3 protein: CASSQGGQGRTHEQYF

clone size: -
V gene: TRBV5-6
J gene: TRBJ1-1
D gene: -
CDR3 DNA: TGTGCCAGCAGCTTGTGGGGCAAGAACACTGAAGCTTTCTTT
CDR3 protein: CASSLWGKNTEAFF

clone size: -
V gene: TRBV7-9
J gene: TRBJ2-5
D gene: -
CDR3 DNA: TGTGCCAGCAGCTCTAATCACGGGTATCGAGAGACCCAGTACTTC
CDR3 protein: CASSSNHGYRETQYF

clone size: -
V gene: TRBV29-1
J gene: TRBJ2-4
D gene: TRBD1
CDR3 DNA: TGCAGCGCCCTTTCGGACAGGGCGCATCAGTACTTC
CDR3 protein: CSALSDRAHQYF